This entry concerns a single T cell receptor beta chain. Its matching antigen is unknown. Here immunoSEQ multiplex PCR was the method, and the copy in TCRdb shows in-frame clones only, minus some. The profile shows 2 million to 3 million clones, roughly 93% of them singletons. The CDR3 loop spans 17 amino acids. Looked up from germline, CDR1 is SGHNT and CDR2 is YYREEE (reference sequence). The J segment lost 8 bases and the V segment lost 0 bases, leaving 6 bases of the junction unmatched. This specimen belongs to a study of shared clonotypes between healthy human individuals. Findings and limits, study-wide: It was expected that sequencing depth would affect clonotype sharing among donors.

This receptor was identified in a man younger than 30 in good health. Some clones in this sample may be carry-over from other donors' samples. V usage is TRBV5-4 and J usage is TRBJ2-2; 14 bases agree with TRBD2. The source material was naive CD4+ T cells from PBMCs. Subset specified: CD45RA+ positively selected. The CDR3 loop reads CASSLGGLAGVGGELFF. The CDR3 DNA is TGTGCCAGCAGCTTGGGGGGACTAGCGGGAGTAGGAGGGGAGCTGTTTTTT.